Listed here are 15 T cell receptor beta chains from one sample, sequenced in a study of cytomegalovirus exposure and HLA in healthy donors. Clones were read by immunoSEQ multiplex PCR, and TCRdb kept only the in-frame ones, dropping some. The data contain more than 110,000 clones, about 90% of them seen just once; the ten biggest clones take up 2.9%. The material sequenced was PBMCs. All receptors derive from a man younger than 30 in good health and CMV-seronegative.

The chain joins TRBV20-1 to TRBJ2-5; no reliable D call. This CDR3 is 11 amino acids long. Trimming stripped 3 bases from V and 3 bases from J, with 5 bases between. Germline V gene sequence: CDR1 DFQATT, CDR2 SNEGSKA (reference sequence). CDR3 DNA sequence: TGCAGTGCTAGGTCTGAAGAGACCCAGTACTTC. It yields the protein CSARSEETQYF.

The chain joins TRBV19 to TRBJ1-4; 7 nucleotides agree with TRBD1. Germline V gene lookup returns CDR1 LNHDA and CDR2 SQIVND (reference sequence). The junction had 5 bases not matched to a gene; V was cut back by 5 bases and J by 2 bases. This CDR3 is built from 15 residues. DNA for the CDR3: TGTGCCAGTAGTCGAGACAGGGTGACTAATGAAAAACTGTTTTTT. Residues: CASSRDRVTNEKLFF.

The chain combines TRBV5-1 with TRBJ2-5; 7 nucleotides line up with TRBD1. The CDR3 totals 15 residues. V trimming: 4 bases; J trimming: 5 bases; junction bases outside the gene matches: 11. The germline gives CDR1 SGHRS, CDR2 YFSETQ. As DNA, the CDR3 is TGCGCCAGCAGCCGGCTCGAGGGGGCCAGGGAGACCCAGTACTTC. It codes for CASSRLEGARETQYF. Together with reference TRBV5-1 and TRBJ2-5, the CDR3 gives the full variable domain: KAGVTQTPRYLIKTRGQQVTLSCSPISGHRSVSWYQQTPGQGLQFLFEYFSETQRNKGNFPGRFSGRQFSNSRSEMNVSTLELGDSALYLCASSRLEGARETQYFGPGTRLLVL.

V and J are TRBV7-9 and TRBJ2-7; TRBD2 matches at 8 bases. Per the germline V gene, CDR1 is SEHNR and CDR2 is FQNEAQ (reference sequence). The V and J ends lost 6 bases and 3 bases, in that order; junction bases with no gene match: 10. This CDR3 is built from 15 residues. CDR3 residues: CASRGGREGSYEQYF. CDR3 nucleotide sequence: TGTGCCAGCAGGGGAGGACGGGAGGGGAGCTACGAGCAGTACTTC. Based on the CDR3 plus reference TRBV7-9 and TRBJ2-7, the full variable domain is DTGVSQNPRHKITKRGQNVTFRCDPISEHNRLYWYRQTLGQGPEFLTYFQNEAQLEKSRLLSDRFSAERPKGSFSTLEIQRTEQGDSAMYLCASRGGREGSYEQYFGPGTRLTVT.

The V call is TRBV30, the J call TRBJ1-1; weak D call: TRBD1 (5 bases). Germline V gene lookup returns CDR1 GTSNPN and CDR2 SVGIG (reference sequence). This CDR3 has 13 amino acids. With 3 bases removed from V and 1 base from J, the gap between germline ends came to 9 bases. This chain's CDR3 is CAWSLTGNTEAFF. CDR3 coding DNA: TGTGCCTGGAGCCTTACAGGGAACACTGAAGCTTTCTTT. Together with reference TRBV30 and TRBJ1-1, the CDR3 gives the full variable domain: SQTIHQWPATLVQPVGSPLSLECTVEGTSNPNLYWYRQAAGRGLQLLFYSVGIGQISSEVPQNLSASRPQDRQFILSSKKLLLSDSGFYLCAWSLTGNTEAFFGQGTRLTVV.

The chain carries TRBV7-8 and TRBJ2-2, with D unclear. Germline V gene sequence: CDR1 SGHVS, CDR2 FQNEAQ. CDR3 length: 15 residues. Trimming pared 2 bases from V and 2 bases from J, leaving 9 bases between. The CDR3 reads CASSLSFSNTGELFF. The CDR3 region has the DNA TGTGCCAGCAGCTTATCGTTTAGCAACACCGGGGAGCTGTTTTTT.

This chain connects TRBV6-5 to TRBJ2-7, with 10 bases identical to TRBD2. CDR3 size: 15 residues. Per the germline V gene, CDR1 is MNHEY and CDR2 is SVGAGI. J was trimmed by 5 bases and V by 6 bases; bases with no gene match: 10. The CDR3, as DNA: TGTGCCAGCAGGAGCCGGACTAGCGGAGCACACGAGCAGTACTTC. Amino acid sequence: CASRSRTSGAHEQYF.

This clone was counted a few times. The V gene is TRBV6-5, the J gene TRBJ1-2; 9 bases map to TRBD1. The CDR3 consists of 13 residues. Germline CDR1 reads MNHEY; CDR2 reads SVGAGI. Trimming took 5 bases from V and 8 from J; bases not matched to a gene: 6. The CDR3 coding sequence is TGTGCCAGCAGTAAGACAGGGGGTCGGGGCTACACCTTC. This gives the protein CASSKTGGRGYTF.

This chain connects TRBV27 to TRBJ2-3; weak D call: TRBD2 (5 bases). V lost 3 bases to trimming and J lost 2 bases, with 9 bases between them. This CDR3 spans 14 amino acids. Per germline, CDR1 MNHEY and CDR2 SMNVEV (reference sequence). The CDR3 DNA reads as TGTGCCAGCAGTTTGGAGCGGACCACAGATACGCAGTATTTT. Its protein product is CASSLERTTDTQYF.

The CDR3: CASSTPVAGGYEQYF. CDR3 in DNA: TGTGCCAGCAGTACACCCGTAGCGGGAGGGTACGAGCAGTACTTC. This chain joins TRBV28 and TRBJ2-7, with 11 bases lining up with TRBD2. The CDR3 spans 15 residues. The germline V gene has CDR1 MDHEN and CDR2 SYDVKM. V gave up 5 bases and J gave up 4 bases; unmatched junction bases: 7.

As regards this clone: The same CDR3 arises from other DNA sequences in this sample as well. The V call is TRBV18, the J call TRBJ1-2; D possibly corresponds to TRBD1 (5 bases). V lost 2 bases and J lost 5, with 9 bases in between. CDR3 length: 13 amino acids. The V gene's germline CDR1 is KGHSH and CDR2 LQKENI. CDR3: CASSPGTEYGYTF. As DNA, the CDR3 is TGTGCCAGCTCACCAGGGACTGAGTATGGCTACACCTTC.

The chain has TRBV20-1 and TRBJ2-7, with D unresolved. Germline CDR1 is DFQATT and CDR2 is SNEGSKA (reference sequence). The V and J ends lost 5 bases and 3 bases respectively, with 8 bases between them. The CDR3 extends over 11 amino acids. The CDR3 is CSALLGYEQYF. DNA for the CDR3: TGCAGTGCTCTTCTCGGCTACGAGCAGTACTTC.

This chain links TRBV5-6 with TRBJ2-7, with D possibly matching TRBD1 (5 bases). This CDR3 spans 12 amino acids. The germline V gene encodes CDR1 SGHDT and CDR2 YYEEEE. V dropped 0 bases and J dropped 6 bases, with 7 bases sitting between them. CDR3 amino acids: CASSLGGSEQYF. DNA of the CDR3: TGTGCCAGCAGCTTGGGGGGCTCCGAGCAGTACTTC.

For the CDR3, the DNA is TGCAGCGTTGATGCGGGACAGAAGACTAACTATGGCTACACCTTC. It encodes CSVDAGQKTNYGYTF. J is TRBJ1-2 and V is TRBV29-1; 7 positions agree with TRBD1. Germline CDR1 reads SQVTM; CDR2 reads ANQGSEA. The junction had 7 bases not matched to a gene; V was cut back by 3 bases and J by 0 bases. CDR3 length equals 15 residues.

CDR3 protein: CASSPLPGGTGELFF. CDR3 nucleotides: TGTGCCAGCAGCCCACTCCCAGGGGGCACCGGGGAGCTGTTTTTT. The V call is TRBV14, the J call TRBJ2-2; TRBD1 aligns across 7 bases. Germline-derived CDR1 and CDR2 are SGHDN and FVKESK. The J segment lost 4 bases and the V segment lost 4 bases, leaving 6 bases of the junction unmatched. The CDR3 loop spans 15 amino acids.